What follows is one T cell receptor (beta chain) and its context. Its antigen is undetermined. 5'RACE template switching added a universal primer site and UMIs to TCR cDNA. TCRdb reprocessed the 5' RACE reads with MiXCR, giving one entry per CDR3 protein. The sample holds approximately 580,000 distinct CDR3 sequences; approximately 16% are singletons and the top ten take roughly 17%. The data derive from a study of T cells after yellow fever vaccination. Study-wide results and limits: The secondary T-cell response peaked on day 5, not day 15, but was weaker. Post-booster repertoires again held most primary-vaccination clones (about 96% CD4, 85% to 90% CD8). The appearance of a small share of clonotypes in both CD4 and CD8 compartments was observed.

Germline CDR1 reads SNHLY; CDR2 reads FYNNEI. Between the trimmed V and J ends, which lost 7 bases and 7 bases, there was a span of 19 bases. The CDR3 has 15 amino acids. This rearrangement joins TRBV2 to TRBJ1-4; no firm D call. The receptor comes from a man aged 18 to 29 who received the YFV17D yellow fever vaccine. Sequencing was performed on PBMCs, taken 5 to 6 days after the first yellow fever vaccination. The CDR3 nucleotides read TGTGCCAGCACCATATTCCGAACCCCCAGTGAAAAACTGTTTTTT. Translation gives CASTIFRTPSEKLFF.